This TCR beta chain comes out of a study of T cells in localized non-small cell lung cancer (TCRdb year 2020). Background on the whole study: The study analyzed T cell repertoires of approximately 240 early-stage NSCLC patients, comparing tumors and uninvolved tumor-adjacent lungs. The cohort consisted of around 250 treatment-naive NSCLC patients whose localized lung tumors had been resected. The mean age of the NSCLC patients was under 70 years, with 130 or so men and approximately 100 women. The investigation overall reported the following: Higher T cell density in blood was associated with longer overall survival, whereas higher clonality in adjacent lung was associated with shorter survival. Because the study design was exploratory, TCR variables were selected using unadjusted p-values without false-discovery rate correction. Uninvolved tumor-adjacent lung showed the highest T cell clonality, higher than tumor, which suggests more focused antigenic responses in the uninvolved tumor-adjacent lung. Because multi-region sequencing of the tumors was not done, intratumor heterogeneity could not be ruled out. A median of around 57 of the top 100 tumor clones were detected in paired uninvolved adjacent lung, and around 30 of these tumor clones were also found among the top 100 clones of the paired uninvolved adjacent lung.

At diagnosis, peripheral blood, uninvolved tumor-adjacent lung and tumor were collected and stored as a combination of fresh-frozen and FFPE material. For TCR repertoire profiling, the blood samples were analyzed as peripheral blood mononuclear cells. On this clone itself: The clone's antigen remains unknown. No base-level quality is on record; no much larger clone is a single base apart.

TCR beta CDR3 regions were sequenced from DNA using the immunoSEQ Assay. Processing in the source paper ran as follows. To compute T cell density, TCR beta template counts were normalized to usable DNA, which was estimated by amplifying housekeeping genes. The preseqR package was used to estimate richness by extrapolating to 400,000 templates for PBMC samples and to 120,000 templates for tissue samples. Clonality was calculated as one minus Pielou's evenness. Differential abundance testing on productive amino-acid clonotypes, with a minimum total count of 5 and an alpha of 0.1, was used to identify tissue-enriched TCRs. The Jaccard Index and the Morisita Overlap Index were used to measure repertoire overlap between compartments. GLIPH grouped TCR beta CDR3s together with public tetramer-defined viral CDR3s, and a viral motif had to include at least three viral sequences and show V-gene enrichment. Sourced from immuneACCESS, this table was stored by TCRdb with only in-frame sequences that have V and J called. A share of the clones is absent; for the studies checked, an unresolved V gene accounts for under half, and the remainder has no known explanation. V, J and clone size are those of that table, while D and trimming were read from the DNA. Within this sample are approximately 32,000 clones, with over 70% of them counted one time only. Roughly 17% of the sample comes from the top ten.

Trimming takes 4 bases from V and 4 bases from J, and the germline ends sit 7 bases apart. Reading from cysteine to phenylalanine, the CDR3 counts 11 amino acids. The kept DNA is CDR3 alone, 33 bases in frame from the first base. Taken from the germline V gene (reference sequence), the CDR1 and CDR2 loops are GTSNPN and SVGIG. The clonotype was recovered from a male donor at least 60 years old with stage III squamous cell lung carcinoma. The sample consisted of peripheral blood, taken before any cancer treatment. This chain joins TRBV30 to TRBJ1-2; perhaps TRBD1 is the D gene, with 5 bases matching. The CDR3 protein: CAWKGPYGYTF. The nucleotide sequence is TGTGCCTGGAAGGGACCCTATGGCTACACCTTC.